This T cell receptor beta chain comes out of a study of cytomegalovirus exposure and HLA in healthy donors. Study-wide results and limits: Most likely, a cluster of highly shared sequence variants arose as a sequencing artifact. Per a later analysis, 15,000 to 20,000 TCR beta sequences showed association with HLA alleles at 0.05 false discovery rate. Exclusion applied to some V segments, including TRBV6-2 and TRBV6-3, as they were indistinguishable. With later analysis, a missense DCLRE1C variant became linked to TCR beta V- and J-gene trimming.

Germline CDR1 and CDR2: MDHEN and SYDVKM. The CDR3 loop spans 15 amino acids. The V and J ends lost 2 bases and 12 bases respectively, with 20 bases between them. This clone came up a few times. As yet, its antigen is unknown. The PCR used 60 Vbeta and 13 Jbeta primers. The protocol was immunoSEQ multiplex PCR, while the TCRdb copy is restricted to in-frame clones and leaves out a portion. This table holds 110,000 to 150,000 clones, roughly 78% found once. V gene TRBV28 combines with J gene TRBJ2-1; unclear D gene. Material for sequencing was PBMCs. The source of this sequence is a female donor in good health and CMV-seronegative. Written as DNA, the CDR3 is TGTGCCAGCAGTTTAAACCCTCCCAACCTATCATTGCAGTTCTTC. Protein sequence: CASSLNPPNLSLQFF.